Listed below are T cell receptor beta chains from one sample, sequenced in a study of naive and memory T cell subsets. In TCRdb, the UMI-ligation and nested PCR reads were re-called with MiXCR into one record per CDR3 protein. The data show tens of thousands of distinct CDR3 sequences, about an eighth seen once. Sequenced material: central memory CD4+ T cells from blood. The origin of the receptors is a human donor in good health. The CDR3 runs from the conserved cysteine through the conserved F or W. The D gene is left open where the match is weak. Expanded clones get a size class; other rows say once, few or many, or leave the size out.

clone_size	d_call	j_call	v_call	cdr3_aa	cdr3_nt
-	-	TRBJ1-6	TRBV7-2	CASSGGGGYSPLHF	TGTGCCAGCAGCGGGGGGGGTGGCTATTCACCCCTCCACTTT
-	TRBD1	TRBJ1-1	TRBV29-1	CSVRAGGVNTEAFF	TGCAGCGTGAGGGCAGGGGGCGTCAACACTGAAGCTTTCTTT
-	-	TRBJ2-7	TRBV20-1	CSAPKAWEQYF	TGCAGTGCTCCCAAAGCGTGGGAGCAGTACTTC
-	TRBD2	TRBJ2-1	TRBV5-6	CASSKGLADYNEQFF	TGTGCCAGCAGCAAGGGACTAGCGGACTACAATGAGCAGTTCTTC
few	-	TRBJ1-6	TRBV20-1	CSARDTDGSNSPLHF	TGCAGTGCTAGAGATACGGACGGCTCGAATTCACCCCTCCACTTT
-	TRBD2	TRBJ2-5	TRBV11-3	CASSLSSGKQETQYF	TGTGCCAGCAGCTTATCTAGCGGGAAACAAGAGACCCAGTACTTC
many	-	TRBJ2-1	TRBV24-1	CATRGNYNEQFF	TGTGCCACCCGGGGTAACTACAATGAGCAGTTCTTC
-	-	TRBJ2-6	TRBV4-1	CASSQVLQGPGANVLTF	TGCGCCAGCAGCCAAGTTCTTCAGGGGCCTGGGGCCAACGTCCTGACTTTC
many	TRBD2	TRBJ2-3	TRBV4-2	CASSQGRLAEGSTDTQYF	TGTGCCAGCAGCCAAGGAAGGCTAGCGGAGGGAAGCACAGATACGCAGTATTTT
many	TRBD2	TRBJ2-7	TRBV28	CASGTSGRGDSYEQYF	TGTGCCAGCGGGACTAGCGGGAGAGGGGACTCCTACGAGCAGTACTTC
few	-	TRBJ1-5	TRBV20-1	CSARETANQPQHF	TGCAGTGCTAGAGAGACAGCAAATCAGCCCCAGCATTTT
few	-	TRBJ1-2	TRBV3-1	CASSQSPVNPYGYTF	TGTGCCAGCAGCCAATCACCAGTAAACCCCTATGGCTACACCTTC
-	-	TRBJ1-2	TRBV25-1	CASKEGPNYGYTF	TGTGCCAGCAAAGAGGGCCCCAACTATGGCTACACCTTC
-	-	TRBJ1-5	TRBV20-1	CSAVTGTNQPQHF	TGCAGTGCAGTTACCGGGACCAATCAGCCCCAGCATTTT
few	-	TRBJ1-2	TRBV18	CASSPPISNYGYTF	TGTGCCAGCTCACCACCTATCTCTAACTATGGCTACACCTTC
few	-	TRBJ1-1	TRBV11-2	CASSLTNAGTEAFF	TGTGCCAGCAGCTTAACTAACGCGGGCACTGAAGCTTTCTTT
few	-	TRBJ1-5	TRBV6-6	CASSYLQGSQPQHF	TGTGCCAGCAGTTACTTACAGGGAAGCCAGCCCCAGCATTTT
many	-	TRBJ2-1	TRBV29-1	CSARRSYNEQFF	TGCAGCGCGCGACGCTCCTACAATGAGCAGTTCTTC
many	-	TRBJ2-1	TRBV19	CASSTGTAGYNEQFF	TGTGCCAGTAGCACCGGGACGGCGGGGTACAATGAGCAGTTCTTC
-	TRBD1	TRBJ1-1	TRBV2	CAGRQGANTEAFF	TGTGCCGGTAGACAGGGGGCGAACACTGAAGCTTTCTTT
few	TRBD2	TRBJ2-5	TRBV28	CASSLSGSGRRETQYF	TGTGCCAGCAGTTTATCGGGTAGCGGGAGGAGAGAGACCCAGTACTTC
few	TRBD1	TRBJ2-7	TRBV18	CASSRGQGQYEQYF	TGTGCCAGCTCACGGGGACAGGGTCAGTACGAGCAGTACTTC
many	TRBD1	TRBJ1-2	TRBV6-1	CASIRRDRAYSNYGYTF	TGTGCCAGCATCCGACGGGACAGGGCCTATTCTAACTATGGCTACACCTTC
-	TRBD2	TRBJ2-3	TRBV7-9	CASSSIYSGLAANTDTQYF	TGTGCCAGCAGCTCCATCTATTCGGGACTAGCGGCGAACACAGATACGCAGTATTTT
many	-	TRBJ1-4	TRBV6-5	CASSGFSGEKLFF	TGTGCCAGCAGTGGATTCAGTGGAGAAAAACTGTTTTTT
few	-	TRBJ1-5	TRBV12-3/TRBV12-4	CASSGEGAQPQHF	TGTGCCAGCTCGGGAGAGGGAGCTCAGCCCCAGCATTTT
-	-	TRBJ2-7	TRBV3-1	CASTGGGAEQYF	TGTGCCAGTACCGGGGGAGGCGCCGAGCAGTACTTC
-	-	TRBJ2-1	TRBV9	CASSVLGEQYNEQFF	TGTGCCAGCAGCGTATTGGGGGAGCAATACAATGAGCAGTTCTTC